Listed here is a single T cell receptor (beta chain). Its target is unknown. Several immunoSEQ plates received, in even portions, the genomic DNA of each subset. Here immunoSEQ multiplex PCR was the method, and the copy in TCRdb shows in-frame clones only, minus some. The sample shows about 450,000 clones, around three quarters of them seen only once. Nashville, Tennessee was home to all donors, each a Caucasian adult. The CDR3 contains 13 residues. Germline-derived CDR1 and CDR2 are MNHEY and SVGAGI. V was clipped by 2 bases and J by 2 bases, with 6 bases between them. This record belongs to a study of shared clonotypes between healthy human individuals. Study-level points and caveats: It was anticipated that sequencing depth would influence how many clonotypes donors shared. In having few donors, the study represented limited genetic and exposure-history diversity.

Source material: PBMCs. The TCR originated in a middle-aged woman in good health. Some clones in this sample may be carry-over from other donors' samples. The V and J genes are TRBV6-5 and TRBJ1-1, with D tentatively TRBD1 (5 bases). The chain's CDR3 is CASSYGGNTEAFF. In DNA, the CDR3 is TGTGCCAGCAGTTACGGGGGTAACACTGAAGCTTTCTTT.